These 25 T cell receptor beta chains were all obtained from the same sample, sequenced in a study of shared clonotypes between healthy human individuals. TCRdb's copy holds only in-frame clones and misses some; the assay was immunoSEQ multiplex PCR. The sample includes 2 million to 3 million clones, approximately 94% of them seen just once. Sequences were obtained from naive CD4+ T cells sorted from blood. Subset given: CD45RA+ positively selected. Source of these receptors: a man between 18 and 29 years old in good health.

J is TRBJ2-5 and V is TRBV28; TRBD1 might be the D (6 bases). The CDR3 has 12 residues. Germline values: CDR1 MDHEN, CDR2 SYDVKM. V was shortened by 10 bases and J by 5 bases, with 14 bases between the two germline ends. The chain's CDR3 is CAIRTAKETQYF. The CDR3 DNA sequence: TGTGCCATCAGGACAGCCAAGGAGACCCAGTACTTC.

The V and J genes are TRBV5-8 and TRBJ2-4; 10 nucleotides align to TRBD2. Germline V lookup: CDR1 SGHTS, CDR2 YDEGEE. The V gene end was trimmed by 4 bases and the J gene end by 1 base; junction bases not matched to a gene: 5. The CDR3 is 16 residues long. The CDR3 loop is CASSILTSGAKNIQYF. In DNA form, the CDR3 reads TGTGCCAGCAGCATCCTGACTAGCGGGGCCAAAAACATTCAGTACTTC.

There are a few counts of this clone. The V call is TRBV5-1, the J call TRBJ2-2, with D possibly being TRBD2 (6 bases). This CDR3 region has 13 residues. Between the trimmed V and J ends, which lost 5 bases and 6 bases, there was a span of 11 bases. The germline CDR1 and CDR2 sequences are SGHRS and YFSETQ. The CDR3 DNA sequence: TGCGCCAGCAGACCGGGAGTGTCCGGGGAGCTGTTTTTT. Encoded protein: CASRPGVSGELFF.

The chain has TRBV2 and TRBJ2-3, with 10 bases fitting TRBD2. The CDR3 has 15 residues. J was trimmed by 5 bases and V by 6 bases; bases with no gene match: 8. The germline V gene encodes CDR1 SNHLY and CDR2 FYNNEI. DNA of the CDR3: TGTGCCAGCAGAGCGTCTAGCGGGAGTGGAGATACGCAGTATTTT. Protein sequence: CASRASSGSGDTQYF.

CDR3: CAAGLGPETQYF. DNA for the CDR3: TGTGCCGCAGGACTAGGTCCGGAGACCCAGTACTTC. The chain carries TRBV2 and TRBJ2-5; 7 bases map to TRBD2. The junction had 8 bases not matched to a gene; V was cut back by 11 bases and J by 5 bases. CDR3 length: 12 residues. Germline CDR1 and CDR2: SNHLY and FYNNEI.

The chain recombines TRBV9 with TRBJ2-5; a weak D match, TRBD2 (6 bases). The V end was cut by 3 bases, the J end by 2 bases, with 14 bases between. Germline V gene sequence: CDR1 SGDLS, CDR2 YYNGEE. The CDR3 sequence is 15 residues long. Written as DNA, the CDR3 is TGTGCCAGCAGCGCAACACGGGACTCACAAGAGACCCAGTACTTC. It codes for CASSATRDSQETQYF.

This clone was seen just once. The sample contains more than one DNA sequence encoding this CDR3. The chain links TRBV28 to TRBJ2-5; D gene ambiguous. Looked up from germline, CDR1 is MDHEN and CDR2 is SYDVKM. V dropped 5 bases and J dropped 4 bases, with 5 bases sitting between them. There are 11 residues in the CDR3. The CDR3 sequence: CASSRGETQYF. The CDR3 bases are TGTGCCAGCAGTCGAGGAGAGACCCAGTACTTC. Combining the CDR3 with reference TRBV28 and TRBJ2-5 gives the whole variable domain DVKVTQSSRYLVKRTGEKVFLECVQDMDHENMFWYRQDPGLGLRLIYFSYDVKMKEKGDIPEGYSVSREKKERFSLILESASTNQTSMYLCASSRGETQYFGPGTRLLVL.

This sequence joins TRBV9 and TRBJ1-2; maybe TRBD1 (6 bases). The CDR3 contains 13 residues. Trimming removed 0 bases at V and 5 bases at J, with 8 bases between. Germline CDR1 and CDR2: SGDLS and YYNGEE. The DNA for the CDR3 is TGTGCCAGCAGCGTAGGGACAGCTTATGGCTACACCTTC. Amino acids: CASSVGTAYGYTF.

In its sample, this clone was seen once. V usage is TRBV7-3 and J usage is TRBJ2-1; no clear D gene. CDR1 and CDR2 (germline): SGHTA, FQGTGA. The CDR3 runs 13 residues. V lost 2 bases, J lost 6 bases, and 8 bases lay in between. In DNA form, the CDR3 reads TGTGCCAGCAGCTTAGCACCACTCAATGAGCAGTTCTTC. Its protein product is CASSLAPLNEQFF.

This chain joins TRBV28 and TRBJ2-6; no firm D call. The CDR3 consists of 14 residues. The V gene's germline CDR1 is MDHEN and CDR2 SYDVKM. V lost 6 bases, J lost 2 bases, and 8 bases lay in between. CDR3 amino acids: CASSSSPGANVLTF. CDR3 coding DNA: TGTGCCAGCAGCAGCTCCCCTGGGGCCAACGTCCTGACTTTC.

Only one count was recorded for this clone. V is TRBV5-1 and J is TRBJ1-1; 7 bases map to TRBD1. V lost 1 base, J lost 6 bases, and 6 bases stayed unmatched. There are 14 residues in the CDR3. Germline-derived CDR1 and CDR2 are SGHRS and YFSETQ. The CDR3 DNA is TGCGCCAGCAGCTTGCCCGGACAGGTAGCTGAAGCTTTCTTT. It is translated as CASSLPGQVAEAFF.

This chain links TRBV6-6 with TRBJ1-5, with D unclear. This CDR3 is built from 12 residues. V shed 7 bases and J shed 8 bases, with 12 bases lying between them. Germline CDR1 and CDR2: MNHNY and SVGAGI (reference sequence). CDR3 protein: CASTSRLEPQHF. CDR3 DNA: TGTGCCAGCACCTCACGACTGGAGCCCCAGCATTTT.

The CDR3 protein is CASSPGLAGGASYEQYF. In DNA form, the CDR3 reads TGTGCCAGCAGCCCGGGACTAGCGGGGGGGGCCTCCTACGAGCAGTACTTC. The V call is TRBV5-4, the J call TRBJ2-7; TRBD2 agrees at 16 bases. The V and J ends lost 4 bases and 0 bases, in that order; junction bases with no gene match: 4. Per germline, CDR1 SGHNT and CDR2 YYREEE (reference sequence). The length of the CDR3 is 17 residues.

As for this clone: This same CDR3 is encoded by further DNA sequences in the sample. The chain joins TRBV5-1 to TRBJ1-1; 7 bases are shared with TRBD1. The CDR3 extends over 14 amino acids. V lost 4 bases and J lost 1; bases outside the gene matches: 4. Germline V gene sequence: CDR1 SGHRS, CDR2 YFSETQ. The DNA for the CDR3 is TGCGCCAGCAGCCTTCGGACAGGGAACACTGAAGCTTTCTTT. Its translation: CASSLRTGNTEAFF.

The chain employs TRBV4-1 and TRBJ2-3; D is perhaps TRBD1 (6 bases). V was cut by 0 bases and J by 0 bases, with 13 bases left in between. Germline V CDR1 and CDR2: MGHRA, YSYEKL. The CDR3 consists of 17 residues. CDR3 nucleotides: TGCGCCAGCAGCCAAGAGCCGACAGGTAAAAGCACAGATACGCAGTATTTT. It yields the protein CASSQEPTGKSTDTQYF.

The chain recombines TRBV28 with TRBJ1-6, with D unclear. This CDR3 has 11 amino acids. V shed 5 bases and J shed 5 bases, with 1 base lying between them. CDR1 MDHEN and CDR2 SYDVKM come from the germline V gene. The CDR3 reads CASSHNSPLHF. In DNA, the CDR3 is TGTGCCAGCAGTCATAATTCACCCCTCCACTTT.

This chain uses TRBV18 with TRBJ2-5, with 8 bases matching TRBD2. The germline CDR1 and CDR2 sequences are KGHSH and LQKENI. The CDR3 totals 14 residues. Trimming cost V 3 bases and J 5 bases; bases outside gene matches: 5. CDR3 DNA: TGTGCCAGCTCACCTAGCGGGACGGGGGAGACCCAGTACTTC. Its translation: CASSPSGTGETQYF.

The genes are TRBV5-5 and TRBJ1-3; the D is unclear. The CDR3 is 16 residues long. Germline CDR1 reads SGHKS; CDR2 reads YYEKEE (reference sequence). Trimming took off 4 bases at V and 2 bases at J, with 16 bases between the two ends. This chain's CDR3 is CASSEDGQSAGNTIYF. The CDR3 coding sequence is TGTGCCAGCAGCGAGGACGGCCAGAGTGCTGGAAACACCATATATTTT.

V usage is TRBV30 and J usage is TRBJ1-3; D uncertain. V was clipped by 4 bases and J by 0 bases, with 7 bases between them. CDR1 and CDR2 from the germline V gene are GTSNPN and SVGIG (reference sequence). The CDR3 is made up of 13 amino acids. CDR3 loop: CAWKIHSGNTIYF. As DNA, the CDR3 is TGTGCCTGGAAGATTCACTCTGGAAACACCATATATTTT.

The V call is TRBV15, the J call TRBJ2-7; D is unclear. Trimming cost V 0 bases and J 1 base, with 10 bases left between them. Germline V lookup: CDR1 LNHNV, CDR2 YYDKDF (reference sequence). The CDR3 has 15 residues. CDR3 region: CATSRDNSRSYEQYF. The CDR3 coding sequence is TGTGCCACCAGCAGAGATAACAGCAGATCCTACGAGCAGTACTTC.

This clone occurred a few times. The chain combines TRBV10-3 with TRBJ2-2, with D maybe TRBD1 (7 bases). V shed 10 bases and J shed 4 bases, with 13 bases lying between them. The germline CDR1 and CDR2 sequences are ENHRY and SYGVKD. The CDR3 sequence is 13 residues long. Here the CDR3 DNA reads TGTGCCACCGCAGGGGGAGGCACCGGGGAGCTGTTTTTT. Amino acid sequence: CATAGGGTGELFF.

This CDR3 is CASSGSYGYQETQYF. CDR3 DNA sequence: TGTGCCAGCAGTGGATCGTACGGGTACCAAGAGACCCAGTACTTC. This chain connects TRBV2 to TRBJ2-5, with D unclear. The CDR3 has 15 residues. V was trimmed by 4 bases and J by 0 bases, leaving 12 bases between them. Germline CDR1 reads SNHLY; CDR2 reads FYNNEI. Combining the CDR3 with reference TRBV2 and TRBJ2-5 gives the whole variable domain EPEVTQTPSHQVTQMGQEVILRCVPISNHLYFYWYRQILGQKVEFLVSFYNNEISEKSEIFDDQFSVERPDGSNFTLKIRSTKLEDSAMYFCASSGSYGYQETQYFGPGTRLLVL.

V and J are TRBV19 and TRBJ1-1; D gene uncertain. The CDR3 covers 14 residues. In germline, CDR1 is LNHDA, CDR2 SQIVND (reference sequence). V gave up 7 bases and J gave up 2 bases, with 14 bases separating them. This chain's CDR3 is CASMGLGFNTEAFF. The CDR3 coding sequence is TGTGCCAGTATGGGGTTAGGCTTTAACACTGAAGCTTTCTTT. Filled out from reference TRBV19 and TRBJ1-1, the complete variable domain reads DGGITQSPKYLFRKEGQNVTLSCEQNLNHDAMYWYRQDPGQGLRLIYYSQIVNDFQKGDIAEGYSVSREKKESFPLTVTSAQKNPTAFYLCASMGLGFNTEAFFGQGTRLTVV.

The chain joins TRBV7-8 to TRBJ1-1; D gene uncertain. Germline CDR1 reads SGHVS; CDR2 reads FQNEAQ. Deletions cut 4 bases from V and 4 bases from J, with 10 bases between. The CDR3 contains 13 residues. The CDR3 DNA reads as TGTGCCAGCAGCTCCAGGACGGGCACTGAAGCTTTCTTT. It yields the protein CASSSRTGTEAFF.

This chain links TRBV2 with TRBJ2-7; tentative D call: TRBD1 (6 bases). V was clipped by 4 bases and J by 12 bases, with 16 bases between them. CDR1 SNHLY and CDR2 FYNNEI come from the germline V gene. This CDR3 has 12 amino acids. The CDR3 here is CASSGEGRGMYF. The DNA for the CDR3 is TGTGCCAGCAGTGGCGAAGGAAGGGGGATGTACTTC.